The 15 T cell receptor beta chains below were found in one sample sequenced in a study of T-cell reconstitution after alpha-beta-depleted transplantation in children (dated by TCRdb to 2016 to 2017). What this sample's treatment or condition label stands for: allogeneic hematopoietic cell transplantation with graft depleted of TCRalphabeta T cells and CD19 B cells. The library relied on PCR. Sequenced using an Illumina HiSeq 2500. Molecular barcoding was employed in the preparation of TCR libraries, with unique molecular identifiers being used to normalize TCRbeta repertoire quantification. In-frame beta chains were kept once TCRdb had trimmed the public reads at Q25 with fastp and called clones with MiXCR. Under each unique CDR3 protein, matching rows form one entry showing the most common genes and DNA. The sample includes around 140,000 distinct CDR3 sequences, with 8.8% observed a single time. The ten largest clones represent 15% to 20% of the sample.

The sample here was PBMCs, mostly from graft donor cells, taken 180 days after TCRalphabeta/CD19-depleted stem cell transplant. The receptors come from a female patient younger than 10 who had a stem cell transplant for congenital amegakaryocytic thrombocytopenia, so the T cells may come from the graft donor.

This clonotype was observed at least ten times. The chain joins TRBV11-2 to TRBJ2-7; D is ambiguous. V lost 0 bases to trimming and J lost 5 bases, with 5 bases between them. Germline V CDR1 and CDR2: SGHAT, FQNNGV. The CDR3 runs 12 residues. Here the CDR3 reads CASSLDHDEQYF. The DNA for the CDR3 is TGTGCCAGCAGCTTAGATCACGACGAGCAGTACTTC.

There are a few counts of this clonotype. The chain uses TRBV11-2 and TRBJ2-3, with 10 bases aligning to TRBD2. Trimming cost V 5 bases and J 0 bases; bases outside gene matches: 14. Germline lookup yields CDR1 SGHAT and CDR2 FQNNGV. This CDR3 has 19 residues. CDR3 amino acids: CASSPTLAGASLSTDTQYF. In DNA form, the CDR3 reads TGTGCCAGCAGCCCGACTCTAGCGGGGGCCTCCCTTAGCACAGATACGCAGTATTTT. The variable domain in full, with the rest retrieved from reference TRBV11-2 and TRBJ2-3, is EAGVAQSPRYKIIEKRQSVAFWCNPISGHATLYWYQQILGQGPKLLIQFQNNGVVDDSQLPKDRFSAERLKGVDSTLKIQPAKLEDSAVYLCASSPTLAGASLSTDTQYFGPGTRLTVL.

This clonotype was picked up a small number of times. This chain uses TRBV11-2 with TRBJ2-1, with TRBD2 matching over 10 bases. Germline V gene data show CDR1 as SGHAT and CDR2 as FQNNGV. V shed 1 base, J shed 9 bases, and the junction held 6 bases outside the gene matches. This CDR3 spans 15 amino acids. CDR3 bases: TGTGCCAGCAGCTTAGGCTTGGGACTAGCGAGTGAGCAGTTCTTC. Residues: CASSLGLGLASEQFF.

This clonotype was detected many times. V gene TRBV29-1 combines with J gene TRBJ2-3; D not resolved. The CDR3 totals 13 residues. The germline gives CDR1 SQVTM, CDR2 ANQGSEA. The V end was cut by 2 bases, the J end by 3 bases, with 9 bases between. CDR3 in amino acids: CSVEKVATDTQYF. The CDR3 DNA is TGCAGCGTTGAAAAGGTAGCAACAGATACGCAGTATTTT.

This clonotype was seen a handful of times. The J gene is TRBJ2-7, the V gene TRBV18; D not resolved. CDR3 length: 11 amino acids. V lost 3 bases to trimming and J lost 7 bases, with 7 bases between them. Germline CDR1 is KGHSH and CDR2 is LQKENI. The CDR3 is CASSPEGEQYF. In nucleotides, the CDR3 is TGTGCCAGCTCACCGGAAGGGGAGCAGTACTTC. Supplemented by reference TRBV18 and TRBJ2-7, the full variable domain reads NAGVMQNPRHLVRRRGQEARLRCSPMKGHSHVYWYRQLPEEGLKFMVYLQKENIIDESGMPKERFSAEFPKEGPSILRIQQVVRGDSAAYFCASSPEGEQYFGPGTRLTVT.

There are many counts of this clonotype. The chain carries TRBV12-3 or TRBV12-4 and TRBJ1-1; D may be TRBD1 (5 bases). V dropped 3 bases and J dropped 8 bases, with 13 bases sitting between them. The CDR3 runs 13 residues. The CDR3 protein is CASSFRTGTEAFF. The CDR3, as DNA: TGTGCCAGCAGTTTTAGAACCGGGACCGAAGCTTTCTTT.

This clonotype was found many times. The V gene is TRBV25-1, the J gene TRBJ2-1; D uncertain. The germline V gene encodes CDR1 MGHDK and CDR2 SYGVNS. The length of the CDR3 is 12 residues. Deletions cut 3 bases from V and 7 bases from J, with 7 bases between. CDR3: CASSDRVNEQFF. The CDR3 nucleotides are TGTGCCAGCAGTGATCGGGTAAATGAGCAGTTCTTC.

This clonotype was seen ten or more times. This sequence joins TRBV7-2 and TRBJ1-2; tentatively, D is TRBD1 (6 bases). This CDR3 is built from 17 residues. V was cut by 5 bases and J by 7 bases, with 26 bases left in between. CDR1 and CDR2 from the germline V gene are SGHTA and FQGNSA. CDR3 amino acids: CASSRGGAQGPLSGYTF. As DNA, the CDR3 is TGTGCCAGCAGCAGGGGGGGCGCACAGGGTCCCCTGTCTGGCTACACCTTC.

This clonotype was detected a few times. J is TRBJ2-3 and V is TRBV2, with D unclear. V lost 4 bases and J 8 bases, leaving 10 bases between the germline ends. This CDR3 contains 12 residues. Germline assignment: CDR1 SNHLY and CDR2 FYNNEI. The DNA of the CDR3 is TGTGCCAGCAGTGGTACCCGTGTTACGCAGTATTTT. It is translated as CASSGTRVTQYF.

This rearrangement joins TRBV7-2 to TRBJ2-1; TRBD1 is a possible D gene (5 bases). Germline CDR1 and CDR2: SGHTA and FQGNSA. The CDR3 contains 15 residues. V lost 1 base and J lost 4, with 11 bases in between. CDR3 sequence reads: CASSLGQGFYNEQFF. The CDR3 DNA reads TGTGCCAGCAGCTTAGGCCAGGGATTTTACAATGAGCAGTTCTTC.

There are a few counts of this clonotype. This chain uses TRBV12-3 or TRBV12-4 with TRBJ1-2; 7 bases are a match to TRBD1. Trimming took 7 bases from V and 6 from J; bases not matched to a gene: 17. This CDR3 has 16 amino acids. The CDR3 reads CASTSFSRQGLHGYTF. The CDR3 DNA sequence: TGTGCCAGCACTTCCTTTAGTCGACAGGGACTTCATGGCTACACCTTC.

This clonotype was counted many times. The chain has TRBV7-9 and TRBJ2-7; D remains unclear. V lost 5 bases to trimming and J lost 5 bases, with 7 bases between them. The germline CDR1 and CDR2 sequences are SEHNR and FQNEAQ (reference sequence). This CDR3 has 11 residues. The CDR3 region has the DNA TGTGCCAGCAGCACCTTGGACGAGCAGTACTTC. This codes for CASSTLDEQYF.

The genes are TRBV29-1 and TRBJ2-3; D may match TRBD1 or TRBD2 (5 bases each). Trimming left V 6 bases short and J 6 bases short, with 13 bases between. This CDR3 has 12 residues. CDR1 is SQVTM and CDR2 is ANQGSEA in the germline V gene. The CDR3 region is CSVGEQHDTQYF. The CDR3 region has the DNA TGCAGCGTGGGGGAACAACACGATACGCAGTATTTT.

The V call is TRBV9, the J call TRBJ2-3; no firm D call. This CDR3 has 12 residues. The germline CDR1 and CDR2 sequences are SGDLS and YYNGEE. Trimming stripped 8 bases from V and 4 bases from J, with 11 bases between. CDR3 DNA sequence: TGTGCCAGAGGTCCGGGCCCAGATACGCAGTATTTT. It is translated as CARGPGPDTQYF.

Ten or more counts support this clonotype. This chain links TRBV6-5 with TRBJ1-2; D gene uncertain. V lost 1 base and J 2 bases, leaving 11 bases between the germline ends. CDR3 length: 15 residues. Germline V gene data show CDR1 as MNHEY and CDR2 as SVGAGI. The chain's CDR3 is CASSYFGRANYGYTF. CDR3 DNA: TGTGCCAGCAGTTACTTTGGTAGGGCAAACTATGGCTACACCTTC.